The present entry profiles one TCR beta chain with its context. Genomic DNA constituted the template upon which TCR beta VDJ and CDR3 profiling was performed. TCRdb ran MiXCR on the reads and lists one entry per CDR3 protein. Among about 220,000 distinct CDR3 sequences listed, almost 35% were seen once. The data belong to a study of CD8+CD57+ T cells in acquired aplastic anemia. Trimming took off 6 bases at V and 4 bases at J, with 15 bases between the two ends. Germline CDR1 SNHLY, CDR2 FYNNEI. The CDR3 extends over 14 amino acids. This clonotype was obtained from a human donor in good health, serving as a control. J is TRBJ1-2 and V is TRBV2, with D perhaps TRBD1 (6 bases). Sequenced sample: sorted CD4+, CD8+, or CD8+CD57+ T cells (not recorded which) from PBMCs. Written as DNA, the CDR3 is TGTGCCAGCAGGGGGACCAGGGGCCGCTATGGCTACACCTTC. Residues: CASRGTRGRYGYTF.